A selection of T cell receptor beta chains follows, all from one sample in a study of CD8 T cells in Susac syndrome. In TCRdb, the immunoSEQ multiplex PCR reads were re-called with MiXCR into one record per CDR3 protein. The sample gives about 280,000 distinct CDR3 sequences, approximately 85% of which show up once; over 0.1% is in the top ten. Material: CD8+ T cells from PBMCs. These receptor sequences come from a human donor with multiple sclerosis. Each CDR3 is given with its conserved first and last residue. A D gene is named only where the DNA matches it firmly. Clone size is not always given. Where it is, it says once, few, many or a class for expanded clones.

TGTGCCACCAGTGATTTTGCCGGGATGAGCAATGAGCAGTTCTTC,CATSDFAGMSNEQFF,TRBJ2-1,NA,15,TRBV24-1,NA
TGTGCCAGCAGCTGGAAGAGCGGGAGACGTGAGACCCAGTACTTC,CASSWKSGRRETQYF,TRBJ2-5,TRBD2,15,TRBV7-9,NA
TGTGCCAGCAGTTTCTTCTCCTGGACAGGATCGCATGGCTACACCTTC,CASSFFSWTGSHGYTF,TRBJ1-2,TRBD1,16,TRBV27,once
TGTGCCAGCAGCCTCCTAGTGGCAGAACAAGAGACCCAGTACTTC,CASSLLVAEQETQYF,TRBJ2-5,NA,15,TRBV7-6,NA
TGTGCCAGCAGCTGGGACGCGGACAAAATTGATTATGGCTACACCTTC,CASSWDADKIDYGYTF,TRBJ1-2,NA,16,TRBV5-4,NA
TGTGCCAGCAGCGTCAACTCACTAGCTAACACCGGGGAGCTGTTTTTT,CASSVNSLANTGELFF,TRBJ2-2,NA,16,TRBV9,NA
TGCGCCAGCAGCGGCCTTCAGTCCGATGAGCAGTTCTTC,CASSGLQSDEQFF,TRBJ2-1,NA,13,TRBV5-1,NA
TGTGCCAGCAGTTCCCCTCCGGGAGGGACAAGGTACAATGAGCAGTTCTTC,CASSSPPGGTRYNEQFF,TRBJ2-1,TRBD2,17,TRBV6-5,NA
TGTGCCAGCAGCTTAGAAGGTCGTACGGCCTACGAGCAGTACTTC,CASSLEGRTAYEQYF,TRBJ2-7,NA,15,TRBV11-2,NA
TGCAGTGCTAGAAAAGGGTTGAACACTGAAGCTTTCTTT,CSARKGLNTEAFF,TRBJ1-1,NA,13,TRBV20-1,NA
TGTGCCAGCAGTTTACTCCAGGGCATGCTTAATAGCTACACCTTC,CASSLLQGMLNSYTF,TRBJ1-2,NA,15,TRBV25-1,NA
TGTGCCAGTAGTATGATCGGCGGTTACGAGCAGTACTTC,CASSMIGGYEQYF,TRBJ2-7,NA,13,TRBV19,NA
TGTGCCAGCAGTTTACAGGGGGTCTACAATGAGCAGTTCTTC,CASSLQGVYNEQFF,TRBJ2-1,TRBD1,14,TRBV6-2/TRBV6-3,NA
TGTGCCAGCAGTTTATTCCGGACAGGGGGCGGAAAACTGTTTTTT,CASSLFRTGGGKLFF,TRBJ1-4,TRBD1,15,TRBV27,NA
TGTGCCAGCAGGACAGGACAGGGATCCCACTACGAGCAGTACTTC,CASRTGQGSHYEQYF,TRBJ2-7,TRBD1,15,TRBV2,once
TGTGCCAGCAGCTTAGGCGGACTAGCGGGAGCCCGCTCCTACGAGCAGTACTTC,CASSLGGLAGARSYEQYF,TRBJ2-7,TRBD2,18,TRBV7-6,once
TGTGCCAGCAGCTCTTATGGTTCGGGAGCGAACGAGCAGTACTTC,CASSSYGSGANEQYF,TRBJ2-7,NA,15,TRBV7-9,NA
TGTGCCAGCAGCGAAGGGCTAGTTGAGACCCAGTACTTC,CASSEGLVETQYF,TRBJ2-5,NA,13,TRBV7-3,NA
TGTGCCAGCAGCGGCCAAGGGAGAGGGGGCGACGAGCAGTACTTC,CASSGQGRGGDEQYF,TRBJ2-7,TRBD1,15,TRBV9,NA
TGTGCCAGCAGTTTGCCCCGGGGAGCGCGGCGCAACACCATATATTTT,CASSLPRGARRNTIYF,TRBJ1-3,NA,16,TRBV28,NA
TGTGCCAGCAGTGAAACGAGGACAGGGGGCAAGGAGGAAAAACTGTTTTTT,CASSETRTGGKEEKLFF,TRBJ1-4,TRBD1,17,TRBV2,few
TGTGCCAGCAGTTTATACAGGGGTGGTGAAAAACTGTTTTTT,CASSLYRGGEKLFF,TRBJ1-4,TRBD1,14,TRBV27,NA
TGCAGTGCTAGAGGGGAGGGCTACGAGCAGTACTTC,CSARGEGYEQYF,TRBJ2-7,TRBD2,12,TRBV20-1,few
TGTGCCAGTAGTATCTCCCCGGTGGTCTACACTGAAGCTTTCTTT,CASSISPVVYTEAFF,TRBJ1-1,NA,15,TRBV19,NA
TGTGCCAGCAGTTACTCGAATGAGTACGAGCAGTACTTC,CASSYSNEYEQYF,TRBJ2-7,NA,13,TRBV6-6,few
TGTGCCAGCAGCTTAGGTGCACCCTACGAGCAGTACTTC,CASSLGAPYEQYF,TRBJ2-7,NA,13,TRBV7-9,NA
TGTGCCAGCAGTCTCCGGACCAACGGAAACACCATATATTTT,CASSLRTNGNTIYF,TRBJ1-3,NA,14,TRBV12-3/TRBV12-4,NA
TGTGCCAGCAGCGGGCGCTACGAGCAGTACTTC,CASSGRYEQYF,TRBJ2-7,NA,11,TRBV7-9,NA
TGTGCCTGGAGTGTACGAACAGTAACAGATACGCAGTATTTT,CAWSVRTVTDTQYF,TRBJ2-3,NA,14,TRBV30,NA
TGTGCCAGCTCCTGGACGCTCAATGAGCAGTTCTTC,CASSWTLNEQFF,TRBJ2-1,NA,12,TRBV12-3/TRBV12-4,NA
TGTGCCAGCAGCTTGGGACAGGTCGAGCAGTACTTC,CASSLGQVEQYF,TRBJ2-7,TRBD1,12,TRBV11-2,few
TGTGCCAGCAGTGAATGGCACACCCAAGAGACCCAGTACTTC,CASSEWHTQETQYF,TRBJ2-5,NA,14,TRBV25-1,NA
TGTGCCAGCAGTTACTCGAAGAGCGGGAGCTCCTACGAGCAGTACTTC,CASSYSKSGSSYEQYF,TRBJ2-7,TRBD2,16,TRBV6-5,NA
TGTGCCAGCAGCTTAGAGGAATTGCGGCACGACACTGAAGCTTTCTTT,CASSLEELRHDTEAFF,TRBJ1-1,NA,16,TRBV7-9,once
TGTGCCCGGAGTGTACAGGCAAATCAGCCCCAGCATTTT,CARSVQANQPQHF,TRBJ1-5,NA,13,TRBV30,NA
TGTGCCGTAGGTCGTTATAGCAATCAGCCCCAGCATTTT,CAVGRYSNQPQHF,TRBJ1-5,NA,13,TRBV27,NA
TGCGCCAGCAGCCAAGTGCTGGGGATTAATTCACCCCTCCACTTT,CASSQVLGINSPLHF,TRBJ1-6,NA,15,TRBV4-1,NA
TGCAGTGCCAGATACCGGGACAGCAGGCAGCCCCAGCATTTT,CSARYRDSRQPQHF,TRBJ1-5,TRBD1,14,TRBV20-1,NA
TGTGCCAGTAGTGGGGGACTAGCGGTCGATGAGCAGTTCTTC,CASSGGLAVDEQFF,TRBJ2-1,TRBD2,14,TRBV19,NA
TGTGCCAGCAGCCCAGGGCATAGCACAGATACGCAGTATTTT,CASSPGHSTDTQYF,TRBJ2-3,NA,14,TRBV7-3,few
TGTGCCAGCAGTGAAAAGGACAGGGGGCTTGGAAACATTCAGTACTTC,CASSEKDRGLGNIQYF,TRBJ2-4,TRBD1,16,TRBV6-1,few
TGCAGTGCTAGGGATGACAGGGTTTTGACGGACGAGCAGTACTTC,CSARDDRVLTDEQYF,TRBJ2-7,TRBD1,15,TRBV20-1,NA
TGTGCCAGCAGCTTAGGGGGACTAGCGGGACGCGTCGAGCAGTACTTC,CASSLGGLAGRVEQYF,TRBJ2-7,TRBD2,16,TRBV7-9,NA
TGTGCCAGCAGTCCCCCCTGGGGCCGGGGGGAGCAGTACTTC,CASSPPWGRGEQYF,TRBJ2-7,NA,14,TRBV28,NA
TGTGCCAGCACCGGGGGATCCAAAAACATTCAGTACTTC,CASTGGSKNIQYF,TRBJ2-4,NA,13,TRBV7-9,NA
TGTGCAAGCGGGAGTATCCACGAGCAGTACTTC,CASGSIHEQYF,TRBJ2-7,TRBD2,11,TRBV9,NA